Below, 28 T cell receptor beta chains from the same sample are listed, as sequenced in a study of molecular identifiers for immune sequencing clone quantification. Each CDR3 protein is one row after TCRdb ran MiXCR on the PCR reads. The table lists hundreds of thousands of distinct CDR3 sequences, about a fifth of them singletons. Sequencing used naive CD8+ T cells from blood, with Jurkat cell RNA spiked in. Subset denoted: FACS-sorted CD8+CD4-CCR7+CD45RA+ naive T cells. These TCRs come from a human donor in good health. Some libraries in this study had Jurkat cell RNA spiked in.

This clonotype was recorded a few times. The CDR3 DNA reads as TGCAGTGCTAGGATACTATCGACCGCACCAATGACAGATACGCAGTATTTT. This translates into CSARILSTAPMTDTQYF. V usage is TRBV20-1 and J usage is TRBJ2-3; D gene unclear. Trimming took 3 bases from V and 3 from J, leaving 22 bases between them. From germline, CDR1 is DFQATT and CDR2 SNEGSKA (reference sequence). The CDR3 extends over 17 amino acids.

The chain carries TRBV7-9 and TRBJ2-2, with 11 bases matching TRBD1. The CDR3 contains 18 residues. V shed 3 bases and J 1 base; nucleotides not matched to a gene: 7. Germline loops: CDR1 SEHNR, CDR2 FQNEAQ (reference sequence). The CDR3 reads CASSFWTGGLKNTGELFF. Here the CDR3 DNA reads TGTGCCAGCAGCTTCTGGACAGGGGGCTTAAAGAACACCGGGGAGCTGTTTTTT.

There are many counts of this clonotype. The CDR3: CASSLEWGDTGELFF. In DNA, the CDR3 is TGTGCCAGCAGCTTAGAGTGGGGGGACACCGGGGAGCTGTTTTTT. V is TRBV7-2 and J is TRBJ2-2; D is perhaps TRBD2 (6 bases). The V end lost 1 base, the J end lost 3 bases, and 9 bases lay between the germline ends. This CDR3 has 15 amino acids. CDR1 is SGHTA and CDR2 is FQGNSA in the germline V gene.

A few counts support this clonotype. The chain joins TRBV9 to TRBJ2-3; possibly TRBD2 for D (5 bases). Germline lookup yields CDR1 SGDLS and CDR2 YYNGEE. V lost 3 bases and J lost 9, with 14 bases in between. CDR3 length: 13 amino acids. The chain's CDR3 is CASSAWTLRTQYF. DNA for the CDR3: TGTGCCAGCAGCGCCTGGACTCTACGAACGCAGTATTTT.

This clonotype was recorded many times. This chain connects TRBV5-1 to TRBJ1-2; 9 bases agree with TRBD1. The CDR3 contains 16 residues. V was pared by 5 bases and J by 4 bases, with 12 bases of the junction left unmatched. The germline CDR1 and CDR2 sequences are SGHRS and YFSETQ. CDR3 amino acids: CASSPEDRGQSYGYTF. In DNA form, the CDR3 reads TGCGCCAGCAGTCCAGAGGACAGGGGCCAAAGCTATGGCTACACCTTC.

The chain joins TRBV27 to TRBJ2-7; D call uncertain. Germline V gene sequence: CDR1 MNHEY, CDR2 SMNVEV (reference sequence). The V and J ends lost 6 bases and 2 bases respectively, with 17 bases between them. The CDR3 extends over 15 amino acids. CDR3 in amino acids: CASSPGPFPTYEQYF. CDR3 nucleotide sequence: TGTGCCAGCAGCCCCGGGCCCTTCCCCACCTACGAGCAGTACTTC.

This clonotype was counted many times. The J gene is TRBJ2-1, the V gene TRBV7-3; 10 bases fit TRBD2. CDR1 is SGHTA, CDR2 FQGTGA, per germline. Trimming cost V 6 bases and J 6 bases; bases outside gene matches: 8. The CDR3 sequence is 15 residues long. The CDR3 bases are TGTGCCAGCAGAGAGCTAGCGGGAGCCACCAATGAGCAGTTCTTC. Residues: CASRELAGATNEQFF.

As for this clonotype: One base away lies a much larger clone, so this may be a sequencing read error. The chain employs TRBV28 and TRBJ2-2; 14 nucleotides match TRBD2. CDR1 is MDHEN and CDR2 is SYDVKM in the germline V gene. The CDR3 sequence is 19 residues long. Here the CDR3 DNA reads TGTGCCAGCAGCCTCAGACTAGCGGGAGGGCCAGTCTTCTCCGGGGAGCTGCTTTTT. Translation: CASSLRLAGGPVFSGELLF.

Regarding this clonotype: Since no conserved phenylalanine or tryptophan closes the CDR3, a read error is the likely cause. This rearrangement joins TRBV4-1 to TRBJ2-7; the D call may be TRBD1 or TRBD2 (5 bases each). Germline CDR1 and CDR2: MGHRA and YSYEKL. CDR3 size: 15 residues. V was cut by 0 bases and J by 2 bases, with 11 bases left in between. The CDR3 protein is CASSQDPWGTYEQYL. The CDR3 bases are TGCGCCAGCAGCCAAGATCCATGGGGGACCTACGAGCAGTACCTC.

In the case of this clonotype: One base away lies a much larger clone, so this may be a sequencing read error. The chain has TRBV20-1 and TRBJ2-5, with D possibly being TRBD2 (5 bases). The CDR3 extends over 13 amino acids. Germline V gene lookup returns CDR1 DFQATT and CDR2 SNEGSKA (reference sequence). The DNA of the CDR3 is TGCAGTGCTAGGAGGGCGTACCAAGAGGCCCAGTACTTC. Amino acid sequence: CSARRAYQEAQYF.

Ten or more counts support this clonotype. This sequence joins TRBV28 and TRBJ1-5; a weak D match, TRBD1 (6 bases). The CDR3 totals 17 residues. Looked up from germline, CDR1 is MDHEN and CDR2 is SYDVKM. Trimming removed 2 bases at V and 2 bases at J, with 16 bases between. The CDR3 nucleotides are TGTGCCAGCAGTTTAGGCCCAGGCGAGGGGGGCAATCAGCCCCAGCATTTT. Amino acids: CASSLGPGEGGNQPQHF.

The chain recombines TRBV30 with TRBJ1-5, with 9 bases fitting TRBD1. J lost 6 bases, V lost 5 bases, and 5 bases had no gene match. This CDR3 is 13 amino acids long. Germline loops: CDR1 GTSNPN, CDR2 SVGIG (reference sequence). CDR3 nucleotides: TGTGCCTGGGCAACAGGGGGCGGTCAGCCCCAGCATTTT. Translated: CAWATGGGQPQHF. The variable domain in full, with the rest retrieved from reference TRBV30 and TRBJ1-5, is SQTIHQWPATLVQPVGSPLSLECTVEGTSNPNLYWYRQAAGRGLQLLFYSVGIGQISSEVPQNLSASRPQDRQFILSSKKLLLSDSGFYLCAWATGGGQPQHFGDGTRLSIL.

This clonotype appeared many times. CDR3 nucleotides: TGTGCCAGCAGTTTAGTGGGCGGGAGTGCGGTCTACGAGCAGTACTTC. As protein: CASSLVGGSAVYEQYF. This chain links TRBV27 with TRBJ2-7; TRBD2 matches at 7 bases. CDR1 and CDR2 (germline): MNHEY, SMNVEV (reference sequence). The CDR3 totals 16 residues. V was clipped by 2 bases and J by 3 bases; unmatched bases: 10.

The chain carries TRBV29-1 and TRBJ2-7; perhaps TRBD1 as D (6 bases). V was clipped by 4 bases and J by 1 base, with 17 bases between them. Germline CDR1 is SQVTM and CDR2 is ANQGSEA. CDR3 length: 15 amino acids. The CDR3 DNA sequence: TGCAGCGTTGTTGTGGTCGAGCAGGGGTCCTACGAGCAGTACTTC. Translation gives CSVVVVEQGSYEQYF.

This clonotype was seen at least ten times. The chain combines TRBV7-9 with TRBJ2-7, with D possibly TRBD2 on 7 matching bases. The CDR3 has 17 residues. Germline V gene lookup returns CDR1 SEHNR and CDR2 FQNEAQ (reference sequence). V gave up 3 bases and J gave up 7 bases, with 25 bases separating them. CDR3 sequence (DNA): TGTGCCAGCAGCTTCTCGTCCAGGGTAGGGGGGGCTGGTGAGCAGTACTTC. It translates to CASSFSSRVGGAGEQYF.

In its sample, this clonotype was seen many times. J is TRBJ1-5 and V is TRBV24-1; TRBD1 aligns across 7 bases. CDR3 length: 14 residues. V shed 5 bases, J shed 7 bases, and the junction held 7 bases outside the gene matches. Germline V gives CDR1 KGHDR, CDR2 SFDVKD. CDR3 protein: CATSGGDSWQPQHF. The CDR3 DNA sequence: TGTGCCACCAGTGGAGGGGACAGTTGGCAGCCCCAGCATTTT.

A word on this clonotype: One base away lies a much larger clone, so this may be a sequencing read error. The rearrangement uses TRBV20-1 and TRBJ2-7; no clear D. The CDR3 sequence is 13 residues long. CDR1 is DFQATT, CDR2 SNEGSKA, per germline (reference sequence). Here the CDR3 reads CSARFVASYEQHF. For the CDR3, the DNA is TGCAGTGCTAGGTTCGTGGCGTCCTACGAGCAGCACTTC.

The sample holds many counts of this clonotype. The chain couples TRBV3-1 to TRBJ1-3; D not certain. From germline, CDR1 is LGHDT and CDR2 YNNKEL (reference sequence). The CDR3 length is 15 residues. The V gene lost 3 bases and the J gene lost 0 bases, with 9 bases spanning the gap. CDR3 in amino acids: CASSHDGSSGNTIYF. CDR3 in DNA: TGTGCCAGCAGCCACGACGGCAGCTCTGGAAACACCATATATTTT.

This clonotype was detected ten times or more. The chain has TRBV7-8 and TRBJ2-7; TRBD1 matches 9 bases. The germline V gene has CDR1 SGHVS and CDR2 FQNEAQ. The J segment lost 9 bases and the V segment lost 1 base, leaving 7 bases of the junction unmatched. CDR3 size: 14 residues. The CDR3, as DNA: TGTGCCAGCAGCTTAGTGTCGGGACAGGGTTGGCAGTACTTC. Translating it yields CASSLVSGQGWQYF.

This clonotype was observed a few times. The chain employs TRBV6-2 or TRBV6-3 and TRBJ1-1; D is uncertain. The CDR3 extends over 16 amino acids. V was clipped by 2 bases and J by 0 bases, with 13 bases between them. CDR1 is MNHEY, CDR2 SVGEGT, per germline. The CDR3: CASSYLELPMNTEAFF. The CDR3 DNA follows: TGTGCCAGCAGTTACCTAGAACTACCCATGAACACTGAAGCTTTCTTT.

This clonotype was recorded a few times. This chain joins TRBV2 and TRBJ1-6; no clear D. This CDR3 spans 14 amino acids. Germline lookup yields CDR1 SNHLY and CDR2 FYNNEI. V was clipped by 8 bases and J by 6 bases, with 14 bases between them. CDR3 in DNA: TGTGCCAGCGGGGATTCAGTTGGTAATTCACCCCTCCACTTT. Translating it yields CASGDSVGNSPLHF.

This clonotype has a handful of counts. The chain employs TRBV10-2 and TRBJ2-3, with 9 bases lining up with TRBD2. Germline-derived CDR1 and CDR2 are WSHSY and SAAADI. The CDR3 totals 16 residues. Trimming at V came to 6 bases and at J to 0 bases, leaving 7 bases not matched to a gene. In nucleotides, the CDR3 is TGCGCCAGCAGAGAAGGGACTAGCCTAAGCACAGATACGCAGTATTTT. Protein: CASREGTSLSTDTQYF.

The chain recombines TRBV10-3 with TRBJ2-7, with D perhaps TRBD1 (5 bases). V was clipped by 6 bases and J by 8 bases, with 14 bases between them. The CDR3 loop spans 12 amino acids. CDR1 and CDR2 from the germline V gene are ENHRY and SYGVKD. CDR3 bases: TGTGCCATCAGGGACGCAGGGCCCAAGCAGTACTTC. It translates to CAIRDAGPKQYF.

This clonotype was recorded many times. The chain employs TRBV6-5 and TRBJ2-2; TRBD2 matches 8 bases. The germline CDR1 and CDR2 sequences are MNHEY and SVGAGI. The CDR3 consists of 14 residues. Trimming cost V 6 bases and J 4 bases; bases outside gene matches: 4. This CDR3 is CASRGLALTGELFF. In nucleotides, the CDR3 is TGTGCCAGCAGAGGACTAGCTCTCACCGGGGAGCTGTTTTTT.

This clonotype has a count of ten or more. The chain is built from TRBV5-1 and TRBJ1-2, with 8 bases identical to TRBD1. CDR3 length: 18 residues. Unmatched junction bases numbered 14, after V lost 2 bases and J lost 2 bases. CDR1 SGHRS and CDR2 YFSETQ come from the germline V gene. The CDR3 reads CASSFNLQGEVENYGYTF. The CDR3, as DNA: TGCGCCAGCAGCTTCAATCTACAGGGGGAGGTAGAAAACTATGGCTACACCTTC.

This clonotype was seen at least ten times. V gene TRBV14 combines with J gene TRBJ1-4; the D is unclear. CDR3 size: 15 residues. Trimming pared 3 bases from V and 7 bases from J, leaving 15 bases between. Germline V gene data show CDR1 as SGHDN and CDR2 as FVKESK. DNA of the CDR3: TGTGCCAGCAGCCATTACAAGGGAGATGGTGAAAAACTGTTTTTT. This codes for CASSHYKGDGEKLFF.

This clonotype was counted at least ten times. The CDR3, as DNA: TGCGCCAGCACCAGAGCCCCGAGCTCCTACAATGAGCAGTTCTTC. Protein sequence: CASTRAPSSYNEQFF. This sequence joins TRBV5-1 and TRBJ2-1; D gene unclear. With 6 bases removed from V and 0 bases from J, the gap between germline ends came to 13 bases. The CDR3 contains 15 residues. Per germline, CDR1 SGHRS and CDR2 YFSETQ. Combining the CDR3 with reference TRBV5-1 and TRBJ2-1 gives the whole variable domain KAGVTQTPRYLIKTRGQQVTLSCSPISGHRSVSWYQQTPGQGLQFLFEYFSETQRNKGNFPGRFSGRQFSNSRSEMNVSTLELGDSALYLCASTRAPSSYNEQFFGPGTRLTVL.

The sample holds many counts of this clonotype. The genes are TRBV24-1 and TRBJ2-3; 8 positions match TRBD1. Germline values: CDR1 KGHDR, CDR2 SFDVKD. V shed 2 bases, J shed 0 bases, and the junction held 15 bases outside the gene matches. This CDR3 contains 20 residues. The DNA for the CDR3 is TGTGCCACCAGTGATTCCCACGACCTATGGACAGGGACTAGCACAGATACGCAGTATTTT. Its protein is CATSDSHDLWTGTSTDTQYF.